What follows describes a single T cell receptor beta chain. Its target is unknown. V lost 2 bases, J lost 4 bases, and 15 bases lay in between. This CDR3 comprises 15 residues. The V gene's germline CDR1 is LNHDA and CDR2 SQIVND (reference sequence). Related graft donors supplied nonmyeloablative bone marrow transplants, and mixed chimerism was transient. Unstimulated regulatory T cells (CD4+CD25+CD127-), CD4+CD25- non-regulatory cells, CD4 and CD8 cells were FACS-sorted from thawed PBMCs. This table comes from immunoSEQ multiplex PCR, and its TCRdb copy is limited to in-frame clones, with some not included. The table includes roughly 50,000 clones, about 92% detected once. The sample comes from a study of Tregs in tolerant kidney transplant recipients. Study-wide results and caveats: Tolerant patients' donor-specific Tregs expanded beyond overall Tregs, suggesting antigen-driven growth. Biological reproducibility was not directly addressed, but technical replication error appeared minimal.

The sample was CD8+ T cells from blood (PBMCs), taken 12 months after the transplant. The chain is built from TRBV19 and TRBJ2-7; the D gene is possibly TRBD2 (6 bases). The TCR comes from a human patient who received a combined kidney and bone marrow transplant. Some T cells may originate from the graft donor. In DNA, the CDR3 is TGTGCCAGTAGTATATTCTTCGGGAGTTCTTACGAGCAGTACTTC. Its translation: CASSIFFGSSYEQYF.